The 26 T cell receptor beta chains reported below all come from one sample, sequenced in a study of shared T cell receptors in the human thymus. Sequencing used immunoSEQ multiplex PCR; TCRdb keeps in-frame clones, though not all of them. The sample records about 660,000 clones, more than 75% being singletons. The data also belong to a second study, concerning human thymus T cells.

The sequenced sample was thymocytes. These receptors all stem from a boy under two years old with a congenital heart defect.

This chain links TRBV5-6 with TRBJ1-2; tentatively, D is TRBD1 (5 bases). Germline loops: CDR1 SGHDT, CDR2 YYEEEE. The CDR3 extends over 14 amino acids. V lost 0 bases and J 5 bases, leaving 11 bases between the germline ends. This chain's CDR3 is CASSLEAGTYGYTF. CDR3 DNA sequence: TGTGCCAGCAGCTTGGAGGCGGGGACTTATGGCTACACCTTC.

This chain's CDR3 is CASSPQGGHEQYF. As DNA, the CDR3 is TGTGCCAGCAGCCCACAGGGAGGGCACGAGCAGTACTTC. V gene TRBV7-9 combines with J gene TRBJ2-7, with D tentatively TRBD2 (7 bases). The CDR3 contains 13 residues. Germline V gives CDR1 SEHNR, CDR2 FQNEAQ (reference sequence). Trimming shortened V by 5 bases and J by 5 bases, and 13 bases separated the two germline ends.

The chain has TRBV6-5 and TRBJ2-5; TRBD1 matches at 9 bases. The J call is doubtful: the DNA matches TRBJ2-7 better. The CDR3 extends over 13 amino acids. CDR1 is MNHEY, CDR2 SVGAGI, per germline. The CDR3 region is CASSWDRDYEQYF. Written as DNA, the CDR3 is TGTGCCAGCAGTTGGGACAGGGACTACGAGCAGTACTTC.

This clone was detected a few times. The chain carries TRBV14 and TRBJ1-1; 7 nucleotides agree with TRBD1. J lost 4 bases, V lost 0 bases, and 11 bases had no gene match. Germline assignment: CDR1 SGHDN and CDR2 FVKESK. The CDR3 runs to 17 residues. CDR3 in DNA: TGTGCCAGCAGCCAAGAAGACCCGGGACAGCTCTTCACTGAAGCTTTCTTT. Its protein is CASSQEDPGQLFTEAFF. Filled out from reference TRBV14 and TRBJ1-1, the complete variable domain reads EAGVTQFPSHSVIEKGQTVTLRCDPISGHDNLYWYRRVMGKEIKFLLHFVKESKQDESGMPNNRFLAERTGGTYSTLKVQPAELEDSGVYFCASSQEDPGQLFTEAFFGQGTRLTVV.

This clone was detected only once. The V call is TRBV4-1, the J call TRBJ2-2; perhaps TRBD1 as D (7 bases). Trimming removed 1 base at V and 4 bases at J, with 13 bases between. The CDR3 runs to 16 residues. CDR1 MGHRA and CDR2 YSYEKL come from the germline V gene. DNA of the CDR3: TGCGCCAGCAGCCAAGGAGGGGGCGGGATCACCGGGGAGCTGTTTTTT. Protein sequence: CASSQGGGGITGELFF.

The chain recombines TRBV2 with TRBJ2-2, with TRBD2 identical over 10 bases. With V trimmed by 6 bases and J by 3 bases, 19 bases remained unmatched. This CDR3 spans 20 amino acids. CDR1 and CDR2 (germline): SNHLY, FYNNEI. For the CDR3, the DNA is TGTGCCAGCAGGGCGCCCTCAGGGCCCAAGCGGGAGGGCCACACCGGGGAGCTGTTTTTT. Translating it yields CASRAPSGPKREGHTGELFF.

This clone was found a few times. This chain links TRBV6-5 with TRBJ2-7; TRBD2 is a possible D gene (6 bases). Germline assignment: CDR1 MNHEY and CDR2 SVGAGI. The CDR3 runs 15 residues. Trimming left V 0 bases short and J 0 bases short, with 9 bases between. CDR3 protein: CASSYSGRSSYEQYF. CDR3 in DNA: TGTGCCAGCAGTTACTCGGGGAGGAGCTCCTACGAGCAGTACTTC.

CDR3 bases: TGTGCCACCAGCAGAGGGACAGATAACTATGGCTACACCTTC. This sequence encodes CATSRGTDNYGYTF. The chain combines TRBV15 with TRBJ1-2; a weak D match, TRBD1 (6 bases). With 1 base removed from V and 1 base from J, the gap between germline ends came to 7 bases. Per the germline V gene, CDR1 is LNHNV and CDR2 is YYDKDF (reference sequence). This CDR3 is 14 amino acids long.

The rearrangement links TRBV14 to TRBJ2-7, with D maybe TRBD1 (6 bases). Germline CDR1 reads SGHDN; CDR2 reads FVKESK. The CDR3 has 13 amino acids. Deletions cut 1 base from V and 4 bases from J, with 8 bases between. CDR3 sequence reads: CASSQGTEYEQYF. In DNA, the CDR3 is TGTGCCAGCAGCCAAGGGACAGAGTACGAGCAGTACTTC.

The J gene is TRBJ1-2, the V gene TRBV6-1; 7 nucleotides agree with TRBD1. The CDR3 contains 18 residues. CDR1 and CDR2 (germline): MNHNS, SASEGT. The trim removed 4 bases at V and 1 base at J, leaving 15 bases unmatched. CDR3 DNA: TGTGCCAGCAGTGCCGCAGACAGGGTCCTCCCTTTTAACTATGGCTACACCTTC. This sequence encodes CASSAADRVLPFNYGYTF.

This chain joins TRBV28 and TRBJ2-5, with no clear D. The ends were cut back, 6 bases at V and 5 bases at J, with 13 bases in the middle. Germline V lookup: CDR1 MDHEN, CDR2 SYDVKM. The length of the CDR3 is 13 residues. The CDR3 DNA reads TGTGCCAGCAGCGCCGGCCAGAGGGAGACCCAGTACTTC. It translates to CASSAGQRETQYF.

This sequence joins TRBV5-1 and TRBJ1-2; no clear D gene. CDR1 SGHRS and CDR2 YFSETQ come from the germline V gene. CDR3 length: 11 residues. V was cut by 5 bases and J by 7 bases, with 9 bases left in between. CDR3 sequence (DNA): TGCGCCAGCAGGTTGACGGGTGGCTACACCTTC. Translated: CASRLTGGYTF.

The CDR3 spells CASSLGRSSNQPQHF. The CDR3 nucleotides read TGTGCCAGCAGTTTAGGTCGCAGTAGCAATCAGCCCCAGCATTTT. V is TRBV28 and J is TRBJ1-5; D unclear. V shed 2 bases and J shed 0 bases, with 8 bases lying between them. Germline loops: CDR1 MDHEN, CDR2 SYDVKM. This CDR3 is 15 amino acids long.

The chain employs TRBV28 and TRBJ1-5; D gene unclear. Germline V gives CDR1 MDHEN, CDR2 SYDVKM. The CDR3 loop spans 14 amino acids. V was clipped by 2 bases and J by 0 bases, with 5 bases between them. In nucleotides, the CDR3 is TGTGCCAGCAGTTTAGCGGTTAGCAATCAGCCCCAGCATTTT. Amino acids: CASSLAVSNQPQHF. The complete variable domain, with remaining parts taken from reference TRBV28 and TRBJ1-5, reads DVKVTQSSRYLVKRTGEKVFLECVQDMDHENMFWYRQDPGLGLRLIYFSYDVKMKEKGDIPEGYSVSREKKERFSLILESASTNQTSMYLCASSLAVSNQPQHFGDGTRLSIL.

The chain links TRBV11-2 to TRBJ2-7, with D perhaps matching TRBD2 (7 bases). Germline V lookup: CDR1 SGHAT, CDR2 FQNNGV. The length of the CDR3 is 15 residues. Deletions cut 5 bases from V and 10 bases from J, with 24 bases between. The CDR3 sequence: CASSHGTKGGWVQYF. The CDR3 DNA reads TGTGCCAGCAGCCACGGGACTAAGGGGGGGTGGGTACAGTACTTC.

V usage is TRBV5-4 and J usage is TRBJ2-5; 9 nucleotides line up with TRBD2. This CDR3 contains 12 residues. Trimming removed 3 bases from V and 14 bases from J; junction bases left unmatched: 8. Germline CDR1 SGHNT, CDR2 YYREEE (reference sequence). As DNA, the CDR3 is TGTGCCAGCAGCTCAGCGGGGGGCCGGATATACTTC. It is translated as CASSSAGGRIYF.

The V gene is TRBV2, the J gene TRBJ1-2; TRBD1 agrees at 11 bases. Germline V gene sequence: CDR1 SNHLY, CDR2 FYNNEI. The CDR3 runs 13 residues. V shed 7 bases, J shed 7 bases, and the junction held 5 bases outside the gene matches. In DNA form, the CDR3 reads TGTGCCAGCAACGGACAGGGGGCGCTTGGCTACACCTTC. This encodes CASNGQGALGYTF.

The chain employs TRBV7-9 and TRBJ1-2; the D is unclear. V dropped 1 base and J dropped 8 bases, with 2 bases sitting between them. CDR3 length equals 10 residues. Germline CDR1 is SEHNR and CDR2 is FQNEAQ (reference sequence). CDR3 bases: TGTGCCAGCAGCTTAGTAGGCTACACCTTC. It encodes CASSLVGYTF.

The chain combines TRBV30 with TRBJ2-2; 8 nucleotides agree with TRBD2. The CDR3 loop spans 14 amino acids. Germline V gene data show CDR1 as GTSNPN and CDR2 as SVGIG (reference sequence). CDR3 protein: CAAAGEPNTGELFF. The CDR3 nucleotides read TGTGCGGCAGCGGGGGAACCTAACACCGGGGAGCTGTTTTTT.

This chain joins TRBV28 and TRBJ2-7; 10 nucleotides agree with TRBD1. CDR3 length: 13 amino acids. Losses at the gene ends were 8 bases for V and 5 bases for J; bases not matched to a gene: 6. Germline CDR1 reads MDHEN; CDR2 reads SYDVKM. CDR3 residues: CASQGQGGHEQYF. The CDR3 coding sequence is TGTGCCAGCCAAGGACAGGGGGGACACGAGCAGTACTTC.

The chain combines TRBV2 with TRBJ2-2; 7 bases agree with TRBD1. This CDR3 has 15 amino acids. J was trimmed by 7 bases and V by 4 bases; bases with no gene match: 9. The V gene's germline CDR1 is SNHLY and CDR2 FYNNEI. The CDR3 loop reads CASSVGGAYIGELFF. As DNA, the CDR3 is TGTGCCAGCAGTGTAGGGGGCGCTTATATCGGGGAGCTGTTTTTT. The full variable domain, its missing parts supplied by reference TRBV2 and TRBJ2-2, is EPEVTQTPSHQVTQMGQEVILRCVPISNHLYFYWYRQILGQKVEFLVSFYNNEISEKSEIFDDQFSVERPDGSNFTLKIRSTKLEDSAMYFCASSVGGAYIGELFFGEGSRLTVL.

This chain joins TRBV4-1 and TRBJ2-3; 12 nucleotides match TRBD2. With 1 base clipped from V and 6 bases from J, the junction kept 20 bases outside the gene matches. Per germline, CDR1 MGHRA and CDR2 YSYEKL. The CDR3 is 21 amino acids. The CDR3 nucleotides read TGCGCCAGCAGCCAAGGCCTGCTCGTAGGGACGACTAGCGGGGGCGGGGATACGCAGTATTTT. Protein product: CASSQGLLVGTTSGGGDTQYF.

The chain combines TRBV7-9 with TRBJ1-3, with 8 bases that match TRBD1. CDR3 length equals 19 residues. The J segment lost 1 base and the V segment lost 5 bases, leaving 16 bases of the junction unmatched. Germline loops: CDR1 SEHNR, CDR2 FQNEAQ (reference sequence). The CDR3 protein is CASSRTSPGTGSSGNTIYF. The DNA for the CDR3 is TGTGCCAGCAGCCGAACCAGTCCCGGGACAGGATCGTCTGGAAACACCATATATTTT.

The chain recombines TRBV4-1 with TRBJ2-1; D ambiguous. Trimming removed 3 bases at V and 1 base at J, with 13 bases between. Germline CDR1 and CDR2: MGHRA and YSYEKL. The CDR3 extends over 16 amino acids. Written as DNA, the CDR3 is TGCGCCAGCAGCCACCCGGTTTCTAGATCCTACAATGAGCAGTTCTTC. Encoded protein: CASSHPVSRSYNEQFF.

A single count supports this clone. The chain carries TRBV2 and TRBJ2-7; the match to TRBD1 covers 11 bases. CDR3 size: 18 residues. Looked up from germline, CDR1 is SNHLY and CDR2 is FYNNEI. V lost 9 bases, J lost 2 bases, and 18 bases stayed unmatched. The chain's CDR3 is CASNQGNHGQGATYEQYF. Here the CDR3 DNA reads TGTGCCAGTAATCAGGGTAATCACGGACAGGGGGCGACCTACGAGCAGTACTTC. Supplemented by reference TRBV2 and TRBJ2-7, the full variable domain reads EPEVTQTPSHQVTQMGQEVILRCVPISNHLYFYWYRQILGQKVEFLVSFYNNEISEKSEIFDDQFSVERPDGSNFTLKIRSTKLEDSAMYFCASNQGNHGQGATYEQYFGPGTRLTVT.

The rearrangement uses TRBV11-2 and TRBJ1-5; tentatively, D is TRBD1 (6 bases). The germline CDR1 and CDR2 sequences are SGHAT and FQNNGV. The germline V and J ends were trimmed by 1 base and 3 bases, with 10 bases remaining between them. CDR3 length: 15 residues. The CDR3 loop reads CASSLGDTNNQPQHF. For the CDR3, the DNA is TGTGCCAGCAGCTTAGGGGACACAAACAATCAGCCCCAGCATTTT.